This is a list of T cell receptor beta chains from one sample in a study of shared clonotypes between healthy human individuals. The assay was immunoSEQ multiplex PCR, and TCRdb's table has in-frame clones only and misses some. The data show 300,000 to 400,000 clones, around 79% seen once. Sequencing used memory CD4+ T cells sorted from blood. All receptors derive from a man aged 25 to 45 in good health. CDR3s include the opening cysteine and the closing phenylalanine or tryptophan. D genes are given only for firm matches. Clone size is shown for a subset of rows, as once, few, many or a class of expanded clone.

V: TRBV28; J: TRBJ2-7; D: -; size: -; DNA: TGTGCCAGCAGTGCGTACTACGAGCAGTACTTC; CDR3: CASSAYYEQYF
V: TRBV5-1; J: TRBJ1-3; D: -; size: -; DNA: TGCGCCAGCAGCTTGGAGGTGGTTCCTGGAAACACCATATATTTT; CDR3: CASSLEVVPGNTIYF
V: TRBV28; J: TRBJ1-3; D: -; size: many; DNA: TGTGCCAGCAGTTCACCAGGGGCTGGAAACACCATATATTTT; CDR3: CASSSPGAGNTIYF
V: TRBV11-3; J: TRBJ2-4; D: -; size: -; DNA: TGTGCCAGCAGCATTACACGGGGAAACATTCAGTACTTC; CDR3: CASSITRGNIQYF
V: TRBV5-1; J: TRBJ2-1; D: TRBD1; size: few; DNA: TGCGCCAGCACCGCGCAGGGGGTAGAGCAGTTCTTC; CDR3: CASTAQGVEQFF
V: TRBV6-6; J: TRBJ2-1; D: -; size: once; DNA: TGTGCCAGCAGTCGTAATGAGCAGTTCTTC; CDR3: CASSRNEQFF
V: TRBV5-1; J: TRBJ2-5; D: TRBD2; size: -; DNA: TGCGCCAGCAGCCGGCCACTAGCGGAAGAGACCCAGTACTTC; CDR3: CASSRPLAEETQYF
V: TRBV6-5; J: TRBJ2-2; D: TRBD2; size: few; DNA: TGTGCCAGCAGTTACGATAGCGGGGGTAGCACCGGGGAGCTGTTTTTT; CDR3: CASSYDSGGSTGELFF
V: TRBV27; J: TRBJ2-7; D: TRBD1; size: -; DNA: TGTGCCAGCAGTAGTCTTGGGACAGGGAAGAGCTACGAGCAGTACTTC; CDR3: CASSSLGTGKSYEQYF
V: TRBV6-1; J: TRBJ1-2; D: TRBD1; size: -; DNA: TGTGCCAGCAGGGACAGGGGCTATGGCTACACCTTC; CDR3: CASRDRGYGYTF
V: TRBV18; J: TRBJ2-1; D: TRBD2; size: few; DNA: TGTGCCAGCTCAGAGACTAGCGGCCCATACAATGAGCAGTTCTTC; CDR3: CASSETSGPYNEQFF
V: TRBV15; J: TRBJ2-7; D: TRBD1; size: -; DNA: TGTGCCACCAGCCCGGACAGGGGGATAGACGAGCAGTACTTC; CDR3: CATSPDRGIDEQYF
V: TRBV6-1; J: TRBJ2-7; D: -; size: -; DNA: TGTGCCAGCAGTGAAATCTACGAGCAGTACTTC; CDR3: CASSEIYEQYF
V: TRBV11-3; J: TRBJ2-2; D: TRBD1; size: -; DNA: TGTGCCAGCAACACCGGGACAGAAACAACCGGGGAGCTGTTTTTT; CDR3: CASNTGTETTGELFF
V: TRBV11-2; J: TRBJ2-5; D: TRBD1; size: -; DNA: TGTGCCAGCAGCTTATTCAGGGGGCGCGGTGAGACCCAGTACTTC; CDR3: CASSLFRGRGETQYF
V: TRBV29-1; J: TRBJ1-1; D: -; size: -; DNA: TGCAGCGTTGAACCCGCAGGGGTGGGTGAAGCTTTCTTT; CDR3: CSVEPAGVGEAFF
V: TRBV10-3; J: TRBJ2-3; D: -; size: -; DNA: TGTGCCATCAGTGAGTCTTTACCGACAGATACGCAGTATTTT; CDR3: CAISESLPTDTQYF
V: TRBV11-2; J: TRBJ2-3; D: -; size: -; DNA: TGTGCCAGCAGCCCGAGCAGGAACACTCCCCTTAACACAGATACGCAGTATTTT; CDR3: CASSPSRNTPLNTDTQYF
V: TRBV6-5; J: TRBJ1-2; D: -; size: many; DNA: TGTGCCAGCAGCACAGGACAGTTCTATGGCTACACCTTC; CDR3: CASSTGQFYGYTF
V: TRBV28; J: TRBJ2-7; D: -; size: -; DNA: TGTGCCAGCAGCTTACTTACCCGCTACGAGCAGTACTTC; CDR3: CASSLLTRYEQYF
V: TRBV2; J: TRBJ2-1; D: TRBD2; size: -; DNA: TGTGCCAGCACTTCCGGGACTATTTCCTACAATGAGCAGTTCTTC; CDR3: CASTSGTISYNEQFF
V: TRBV18; J: TRBJ2-7; D: TRBD1; size: -; DNA: TGTGCCAGCTCACCTGGACAGGGCAACTCCTACGAGCAGTACTTC; CDR3: CASSPGQGNSYEQYF
V: TRBV27; J: TRBJ1-4; D: -; size: -; DNA: TGTGCCAGCAGTTTATCGCGGACTAACACGGGGTGGGATGAAAAACTGTTTTTT; CDR3: CASSLSRTNTGWDEKLFF
V: TRBV27; J: TRBJ2-6; D: TRBD1; size: -; DNA: TGTGCCAGGGCCCGGGACAGGGGGCATGGGGCCAACGTCCTGACTTTC; CDR3: CARARDRGHGANVLTF
V: TRBV28; J: TRBJ2-7; D: TRBD1; size: -; DNA: TGTGCCAGCAGAGTCTCAGGGGGCCACGAGCAGTACTTC; CDR3: CASRVSGGHEQYF
V: TRBV4-3; J: TRBJ1-2; D: -; size: -; DNA: TGCGCCAGCAGCCAAGAATTTCAGGTGGGGTATGGCTACACCTTC; CDR3: CASSQEFQVGYGYTF
V: TRBV18; J: TRBJ1-1; D: -; size: few; DNA: TGTGCCAGCTCACAGACGTGGGAGAACACTGAAGCTTTCTTT; CDR3: CASSQTWENTEAFF
V: TRBV19; J: TRBJ1-1; D: TRBD1; size: -; DNA: TGTGCCAGTAGTATTACCTTGGGACAGGGGAACACTGAAGCTTTCTTT; CDR3: CASSITLGQGNTEAFF
V: TRBV9; J: TRBJ1-3; D: -; size: -; DNA: TGTGCCAGCAGCTCATCCCCGTGGGGAACTGGAAACACCATATATTTT; CDR3: CASSSSPWGTGNTIYF
V: TRBV9; J: TRBJ2-7; D: TRBD2; size: -; DNA: TGTGCCAGCAGCGTAGCCGGACACCAACGTAGCGGGAGTTCCCACGAGCAGTACTTC; CDR3: CASSVAGHQRSGSSHEQYF
V: TRBV5-1; J: TRBJ2-7; D: TRBD2; size: -; DNA: TGCGCCAGCAGCTTGACTAGCGAGGCCTACGAGCAGTACTTC; CDR3: CASSLTSEAYEQYF
V: TRBV7-6; J: TRBJ2-7; D: -; size: -; DNA: TGTGCCAGCAGCTTAGTCGGAGGTGGTTCCTCCGTAAGTTACGAGCAGTACTTC; CDR3: CASSLVGGGSSVSYEQYF
V: TRBV10-1; J: TRBJ2-3; D: -; size: -; DNA: TGCGCCAGCAGTGAGTTTGGAGGAGATACGCAGTATTTT; CDR3: CASSEFGGDTQYF
V: TRBV5-6; J: TRBJ1-2; D: -; size: -; DNA: TGTGCCAGCAGCTACAGAATGGCCCACACCTTC; CDR3: CASSYRMAHTF
V: TRBV10-1; J: TRBJ2-7; D: -; size: -; DNA: TGCGCCAGCAGTGCTACAGGGCTGAACGAGCAGTACTTC; CDR3: CASSATGLNEQYF
V: TRBV19; J: TRBJ2-2; D: TRBD2; size: once; DNA: TGTGCCAGCAGTACAAAAGGACTAGCGGGAGCCACCGGGGAGCTGTTTTTT; CDR3: CASSTKGLAGATGELFF
V: TRBV7-2; J: TRBJ2-7; D: -; size: -; DNA: TGTGCCAGCAGCTCGGCCCCCATCGAAGGGTACGAGCAGTACTTC; CDR3: CASSSAPIEGYEQYF
V: TRBV29-1; J: TRBJ2-1; D: -; size: -; DNA: TGCAGCGTTTCAGGGGCAAGACTGGGATACAATGAGCAGTTCTTC; CDR3: CSVSGARLGYNEQFF
V: TRBV2; J: TRBJ1-1; D: -; size: -; DNA: TGTGCCAGCAGGGCAGGGATCGTGAACACTGAAGCTTTCTTT; CDR3: CASRAGIVNTEAFF
V: TRBV10-3; J: TRBJ2-7; D: -; size: -; DNA: TGTGCCATCAGTTACGGGACGGACTACGAGCAGTACTTC; CDR3: CAISYGTDYEQYF
V: TRBV29-1; J: TRBJ2-3; D: -; size: -; DNA: TGCAGCGCCCGGACCCTGACAGGAGGCACAGATACGCAGTATTTT; CDR3: CSARTLTGGTDTQYF
V: TRBV2; J: TRBJ1-3; D: -; size: -; DNA: TGTGCCAGCAGTGGTGAACGGGCCTCTGGAAACACCATATATTTT; CDR3: CASSGERASGNTIYF
V: TRBV10-1; J: TRBJ2-2; D: -; size: -; DNA: TGCGCCAGCAGTATTAAGGGGAACGGGGAGCTGTTTTTT; CDR3: CASSIKGNGELFF
V: TRBV7-6; J: TRBJ2-1; D: -; size: -; DNA: TGTGCCAGCAGCTTAGACTCCTCTTACCTAAATGAGCAGTTCTTC; CDR3: CASSLDSSYLNEQFF
V: TRBV28; J: TRBJ2-1; D: TRBD2; size: -; DNA: TGTGCCAGCACCTCACTAGCGGCTGAGCAGTTCTTC; CDR3: CASTSLAAEQFF
V: TRBV28; J: TRBJ1-2; D: -; size: many; DNA: TGTGCCAGCACACGACAAGGCCTAGTAGCTAACTATGGCTACACCTTC; CDR3: CASTRQGLVANYGYTF
V: TRBV11-1; J: TRBJ1-1; D: -; size: once; DNA: TGTGCCAGCAGCTTAGGACCAAGAACTGAAGCTTTCTTT; CDR3: CASSLGPRTEAFF
V: TRBV7-1; J: TRBJ1-5; D: -; size: -; DNA: TGTGCCAGCAGCCCTAGCCCCACCAGGGAGGGCAATCAGCCCCAGCATTTT; CDR3: CASSPSPTREGNQPQHF
V: TRBV5-5; J: TRBJ2-3; D: TRBD1; size: -; DNA: TGTGCCAGCAGCAGGGACAGGGGGGTAGATACGCAGTATTTT; CDR3: CASSRDRGVDTQYF